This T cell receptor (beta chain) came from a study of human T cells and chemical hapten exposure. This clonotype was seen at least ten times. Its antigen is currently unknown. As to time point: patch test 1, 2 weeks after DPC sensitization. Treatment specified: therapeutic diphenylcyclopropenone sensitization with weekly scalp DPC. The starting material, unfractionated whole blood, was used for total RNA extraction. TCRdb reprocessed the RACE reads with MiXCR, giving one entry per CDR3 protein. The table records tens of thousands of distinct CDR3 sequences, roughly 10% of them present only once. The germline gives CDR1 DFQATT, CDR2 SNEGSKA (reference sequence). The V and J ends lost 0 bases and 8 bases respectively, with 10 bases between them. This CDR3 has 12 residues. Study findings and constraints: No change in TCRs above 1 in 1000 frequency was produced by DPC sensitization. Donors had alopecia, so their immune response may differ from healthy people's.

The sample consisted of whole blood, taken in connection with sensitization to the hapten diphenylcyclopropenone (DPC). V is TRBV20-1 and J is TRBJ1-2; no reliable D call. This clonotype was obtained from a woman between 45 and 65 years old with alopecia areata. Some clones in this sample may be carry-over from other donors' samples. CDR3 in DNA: TGCAGTGCTAGAGACCACCGGCGGGGCTACACCTTC. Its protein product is CSARDHRRGYTF.